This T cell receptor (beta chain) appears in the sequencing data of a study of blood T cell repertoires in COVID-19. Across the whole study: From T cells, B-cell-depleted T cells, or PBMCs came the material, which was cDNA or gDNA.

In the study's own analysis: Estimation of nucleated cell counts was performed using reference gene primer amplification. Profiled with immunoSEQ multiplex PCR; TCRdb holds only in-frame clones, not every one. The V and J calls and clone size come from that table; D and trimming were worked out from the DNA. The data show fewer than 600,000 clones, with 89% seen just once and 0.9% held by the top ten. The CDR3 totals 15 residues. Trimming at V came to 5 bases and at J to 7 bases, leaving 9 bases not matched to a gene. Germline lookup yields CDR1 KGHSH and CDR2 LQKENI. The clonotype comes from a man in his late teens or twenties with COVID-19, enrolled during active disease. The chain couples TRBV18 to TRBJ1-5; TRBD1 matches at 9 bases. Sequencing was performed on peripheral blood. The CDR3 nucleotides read TGTGCCAGCTCATTGAACAGGGGGCTGGGGCAGCCCCAGCATTTT. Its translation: CASSLNRGLGQPQHF. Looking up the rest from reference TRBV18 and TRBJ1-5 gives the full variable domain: NAGVMQNPRHLVRRRGQEARLRCSPMKGHSHVYWYRQLPEEGLKFMVYLQKENIIDESGMPKERFSAEFPKEGPSILRIQQVVRGDSAAYFCASSLNRGLGQPQHFGDGTRLSIL.